One T cell receptor beta chain is described in this entry. Its antigen is currently not known. No much larger clone exists at a distance of one base, and base qualities are not known. TCRbeta CDR3 regions were amplified from genomic DNA by means of the immunoSEQ Assay, a bias-controlled multiplex PCR. The paper's data handling went like this. The number of nucleated cells in each sample was estimated by amplification of reference gene primers within the assay. To quantify the absolute abundance of each unique TCRbeta CDR3 rearrangement, sequence reads were collapsed and filtered. Productive Simpson clonality was computed per sample as the square root of Simpson's diversity index over productive rearrangements. What TCRdb holds here is the immuneACCESS table cut down to in-frame rearrangements. Part of the clones is not present; checked against another copy, under half of the missing clones reflect an unresolved V gene, and the others are unexplained. V and J calls plus clone size are reproduced from that table; the DNA served to infer D and trimming. The sample table contains 250,000 to 350,000 clones; only one count was recorded for 85% to 90% of them. Jointly, the top ten make up under 3% of the sample.

The data originate from a study of blood T cell repertoires in COVID-19 (TCRdb year 2020). Regarding the complete study: Samples covering the acute and convalescent phases of COVID-19 were provided by collaborators in the United States, Italy and Spain. A freely available public database, intended as a resource for researchers studying the immune response to SARS-CoV-2, is where the repertoires were released. Sample metadata almost always included a de-identified subject ID, COVID-19 status, age in years and sex. Samples were obtained from the ongoing ImmuneRACE study (first 160 participants) and from 1,254 subjects provided by 6 global collaborators. Where available, HLA class I and class II types were taken from metadata supplied by the sample provider and were not determined by assay-based typing. The material from the prospective study consisted of cDNA or gDNA derived from T cells, B-cell-depleted T cells, or PBMCs. The dataset comprised deeply sampled blood TCRbeta repertoires from subjects exposed to, actively infected with, or recovered from COVID-19. Overall results and qualifications from the work: The quantity of clinical and demographic metadata differed by source and by participant and was supplied without curation.

The CDR3 holds 15 amino acids from the cysteine to the phenylalanine. CDR3 DNA is the only sequence kept; it has 45 bases, read in frame from the first base. Taken from the germline V gene, the CDR1 and CDR2 loops are SGHTA and FQGNSA. V ends up 5 bases short and J 0 bases short, with an unmatched junction base count of 3. One collaborating source in Seattle enrolled patients during active infection and followed them longitudinally through the course of disease. Each collaborating institution followed its own protocols to collect whole blood in K2EDTA tubes. Collaborator samples were shipped for TCRbeta analysis as frozen whole blood, isolated PBMCs, or DNA extracted from either sample type.

The rearranged segments are TRBV7-2 and TRBJ2-7; TRBD2 agrees with 11 junctional bases. The source material was peripheral blood. The origin of this receptor is a woman aged 25 to 39 with COVID-19, enrolled during active disease. The CDR3 corresponds to CASSPGLAASYEQYF. The DNA sequence is as follows: TGTGCCAGCAGCCCGGGACTAGCGGCCTCCTACGAGCAGTACTTC.